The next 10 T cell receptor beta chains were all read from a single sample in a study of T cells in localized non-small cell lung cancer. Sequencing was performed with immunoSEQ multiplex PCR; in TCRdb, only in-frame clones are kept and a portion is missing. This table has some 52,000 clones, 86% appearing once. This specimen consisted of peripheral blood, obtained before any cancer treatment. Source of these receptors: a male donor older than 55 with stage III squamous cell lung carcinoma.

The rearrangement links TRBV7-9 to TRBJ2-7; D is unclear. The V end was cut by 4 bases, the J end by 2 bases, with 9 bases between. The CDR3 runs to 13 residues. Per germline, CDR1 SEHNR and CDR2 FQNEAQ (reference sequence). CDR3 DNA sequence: TGTGCCAGCAGCTCGGACGGACCCTACGAGCAGTACTTC. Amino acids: CASSSDGPYEQYF. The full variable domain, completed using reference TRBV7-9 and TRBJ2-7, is DTGVSQNPRHKITKRGQNVTFRCDPISEHNRLYWYRQTLGQGPEFLTYFQNEAQLEKSRLLSDRFSAERPKGSFSTLEIQRTEQGDSAMYLCASSSDGPYEQYFGPGTRLTVT.

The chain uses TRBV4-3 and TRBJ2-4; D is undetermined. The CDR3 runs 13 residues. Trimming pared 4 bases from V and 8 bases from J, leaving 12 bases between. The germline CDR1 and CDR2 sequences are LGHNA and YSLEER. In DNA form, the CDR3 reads TGCGCCAGCAGCCTTTCCAGGCGAGACATTCAGTACTTC. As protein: CASSLSRRDIQYF.

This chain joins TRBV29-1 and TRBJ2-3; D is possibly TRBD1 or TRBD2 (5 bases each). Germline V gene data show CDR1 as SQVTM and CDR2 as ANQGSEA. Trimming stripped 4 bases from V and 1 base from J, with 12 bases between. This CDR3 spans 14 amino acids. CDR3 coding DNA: TGCAGCGTTGGCAAGGGGAGAGGCACAGATACGCAGTATTTT. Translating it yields CSVGKGRGTDTQYF.

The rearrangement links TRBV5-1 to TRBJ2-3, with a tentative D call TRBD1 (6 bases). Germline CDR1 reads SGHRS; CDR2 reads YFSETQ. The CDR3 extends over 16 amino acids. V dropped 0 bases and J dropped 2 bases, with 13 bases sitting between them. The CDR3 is CASSLGGLEPTDTQYF. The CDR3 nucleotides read TGCGCCAGCAGCTTGGGGGGGCTGGAACCCACAGATACGCAGTATTTT.

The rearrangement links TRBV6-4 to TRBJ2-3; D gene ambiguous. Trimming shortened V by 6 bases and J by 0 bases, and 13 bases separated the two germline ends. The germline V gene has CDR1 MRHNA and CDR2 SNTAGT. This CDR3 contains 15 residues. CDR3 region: CASRIGIASTDTQYF. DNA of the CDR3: TGTGCCAGCAGGATTGGGATTGCTAGCACAGATACGCAGTATTTT.

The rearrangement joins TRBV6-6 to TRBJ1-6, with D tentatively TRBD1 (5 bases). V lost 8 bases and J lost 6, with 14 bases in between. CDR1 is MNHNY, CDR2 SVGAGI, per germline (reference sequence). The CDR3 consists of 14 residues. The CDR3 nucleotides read TGTGCCAGCGCGAAGGGACTGGGTAATTCACCCCTCCACTTT. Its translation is CASAKGLGNSPLHF.

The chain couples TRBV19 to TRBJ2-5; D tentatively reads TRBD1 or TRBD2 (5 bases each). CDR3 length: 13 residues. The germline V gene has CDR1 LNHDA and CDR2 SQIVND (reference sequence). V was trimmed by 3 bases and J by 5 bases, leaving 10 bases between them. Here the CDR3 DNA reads TGTGCCAGTAGTATTTGGGGGTGGGAGACCCAGTACTTC. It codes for CASSIWGWETQYF.

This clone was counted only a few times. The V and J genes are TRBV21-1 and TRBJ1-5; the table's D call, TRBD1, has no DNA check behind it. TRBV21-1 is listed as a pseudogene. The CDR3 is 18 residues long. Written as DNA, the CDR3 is TGTGCCAGCAGTATGAGGAATCGACAGTACCATTCTAGTCAGCCCCAGCATTTT. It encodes CASSMRNRQYHSSQPQHF.

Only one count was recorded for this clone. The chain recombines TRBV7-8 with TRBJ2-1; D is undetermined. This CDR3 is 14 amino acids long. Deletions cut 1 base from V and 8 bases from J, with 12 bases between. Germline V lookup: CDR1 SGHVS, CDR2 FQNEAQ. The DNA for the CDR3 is TGTGCCAGCAGCTTAGATGAACTCGTACATGAGCAGTTCTTC. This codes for CASSLDELVHEQFF.

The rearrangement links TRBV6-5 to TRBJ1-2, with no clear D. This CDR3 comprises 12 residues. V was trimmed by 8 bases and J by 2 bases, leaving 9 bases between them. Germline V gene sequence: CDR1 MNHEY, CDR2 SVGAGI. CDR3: CASRTPNYGYTF. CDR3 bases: TGTGCCAGCCGTACTCCAAACTATGGCTACACCTTC.